Listed below are T cell receptor beta chains from one sample, sequenced in a study of blood T cell repertoires in COVID-19. Clones were read by immunoSEQ multiplex PCR, and TCRdb kept only the in-frame ones, dropping some. The table records roughly 300,000 clones, 90% of them present only once. Sequences were obtained from peripheral blood. The receptors come from a woman under 40 with COVID-19, enrolled during active disease. CDR3s include the opening cysteine and the closing phenylalanine or tryptophan.

J: TRBJ1-1
V: TRBV2
CDR3: CASTPGFTEAFF

J: TRBJ1-2
V: TRBV4-3
CDR3: CASSQSVGLNYGYTF

J: TRBJ2-7
V: TRBV5-1
CDR3: CASSLSPSGSYEQYF

J: TRBJ2-1
V: TRBV4-1
CDR3: CASSQAGFSYNEQFF

J: TRBJ1-2
V: TRBV27
CDR3: CASWGEGTKGYTF

J: TRBJ2-7
V: TRBV15
CDR3: CATSREVDSSYEQYF

J: TRBJ1-2
V: TRBV27
CDR3: CASSYLQGGYGYTF

J: TRBJ2-3
V: TRBV24-1
CDR3: CATLTSGETTDTQYF

J: TRBJ2-7
V: TRBV7-2
CDR3: CASSFAGVKREQYF

J: TRBJ1-1
V: TRBV10-2
CDR3: CASSGMDRGEAFF

J: TRBJ1-4
V: TRBV3-1/TRBV3-2
CDR3: CASSLGQGLEKLFF

J: TRBJ2-1
V: TRBV5-8
CDR3: CASSLVLAGEQFF

J: TRBJ1-6
V: TRBV5-4
CDR3: CASSPGEGCSPLHF

J: TRBJ2-5
V: TRBV20-1
CDR3: CSALAGAQYF

J: TRBJ2-1
V: TRBV18
CDR3: CASSPSSSYNEQFF

J: TRBJ2-3
V: TRBV10-1
CDR3: CASSEGGEFTDTQYF

J: TRBJ1-5
V: TRBV6-2/TRBV6-3
CDR3: CASSPGTGQGGQPQHF

J: TRBJ2-2
V: TRBV7-3
CDR3: CASSYQNVGGELFF

J: TRBJ2-2
V: TRBV19
CDR3: CASKKRGNTGELFF

J: TRBJ1-2
V: TRBV7-2
CDR3: CASGPPGAGYTF

J: TRBJ2-7
V: TRBV20-1
CDR3: CSAGLPYEQYF

J: TRBJ2-7
V: TRBV28
CDR3: CASSPLLGSRYEQYF

J: TRBJ1-6
V: TRBV11-2
CDR3: CASTPTSNSPLHF

J: TRBJ2-7
V: TRBV5-1
CDR3: CASSLFSGSPSSYEQYF

J: TRBJ2-1
V: TRBV27
CDR3: CASSSPGTSRYNEQFF

J: TRBJ1-1
V: TRBV30
CDR3: CAWSVQGNTEAFF

J: TRBJ2-1
V: TRBV5-1
CDR3: CASSSYGVLFF

J: TRBJ2-1
V: TRBV4-3
CDR3: CASSPAEVGSGSGGEQFF

J: TRBJ2-7
V: TRBV7-8
CDR3: CASSLGLAEGTYEQYF

J: TRBJ2-3
V: TRBV29-1
CDR3: CSVEDPGTDTQYF

J: TRBJ1-2
V: TRBV29-1
CDR3: CSVQVVRDRPFYGYTF

J: TRBJ2-7
V: TRBV2
CDR3: CASSAEGIGYEQYF

J: TRBJ2-2
V: TRBV25-1
CDR3: CASSPGTGFGELFF

J: TRBJ2-7
V: TRBV30
CDR3: CAWSGQGGDEQYF

J: TRBJ2-5
V: TRBV5-1
CDR3: CASSLQGIYQETQYF

J: TRBJ2-7
V: TRBV4-1
CDR3: CASSPDGGEQYF